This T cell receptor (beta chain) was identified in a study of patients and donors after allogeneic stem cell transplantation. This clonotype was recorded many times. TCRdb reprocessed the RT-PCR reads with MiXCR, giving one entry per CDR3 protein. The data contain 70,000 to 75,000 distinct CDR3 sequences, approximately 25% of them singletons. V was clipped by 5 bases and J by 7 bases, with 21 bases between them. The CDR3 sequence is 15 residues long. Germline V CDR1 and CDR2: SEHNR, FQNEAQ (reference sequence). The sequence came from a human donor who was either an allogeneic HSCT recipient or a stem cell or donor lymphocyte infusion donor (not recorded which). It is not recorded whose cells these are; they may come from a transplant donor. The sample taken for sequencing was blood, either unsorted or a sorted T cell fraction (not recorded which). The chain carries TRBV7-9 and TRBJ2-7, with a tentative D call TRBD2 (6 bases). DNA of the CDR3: TGTGCCAGCAGCGACACAGGAGGGCTTACGAGGGAGCAGTACTTC. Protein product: CASSDTGGLTREQYF.